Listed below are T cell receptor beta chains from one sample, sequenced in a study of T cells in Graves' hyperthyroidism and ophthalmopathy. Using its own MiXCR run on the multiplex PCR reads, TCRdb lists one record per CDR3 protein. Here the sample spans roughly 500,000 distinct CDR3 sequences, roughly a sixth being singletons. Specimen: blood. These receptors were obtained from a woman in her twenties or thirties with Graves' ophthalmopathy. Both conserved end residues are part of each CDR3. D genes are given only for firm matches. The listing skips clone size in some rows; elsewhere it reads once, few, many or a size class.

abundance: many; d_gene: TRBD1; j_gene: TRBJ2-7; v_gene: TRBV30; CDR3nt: TGTGCCTGCTCGGGACAGGGGACCTACGAGCAGTACTTC; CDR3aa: CACSGQGTYEQYF
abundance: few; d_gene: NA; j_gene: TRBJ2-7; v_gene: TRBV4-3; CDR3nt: TGCGCCAGCAGCCAAGCCGAAGCCTACGAGCAGTACTTC; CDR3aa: CASSQAEAYEQYF
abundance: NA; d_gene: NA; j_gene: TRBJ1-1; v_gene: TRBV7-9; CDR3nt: TGTGCCAGCAGCTTAGAACAGTTCACAGTAGCTTTCTTT; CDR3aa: CASSLEQFTVAFF
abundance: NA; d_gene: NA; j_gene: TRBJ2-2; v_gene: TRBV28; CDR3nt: TGTGCCAGCAGCCCCGGTGGAGGGGGCACCGGGGAGCTGTTTTTT; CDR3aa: CASSPGGGGTGELFF
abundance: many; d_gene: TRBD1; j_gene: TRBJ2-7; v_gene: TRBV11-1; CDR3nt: TGTGCCAGCAGCCGGGACAGGTCCTACGAGCAGTACTTC; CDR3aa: CASSRDRSYEQYF
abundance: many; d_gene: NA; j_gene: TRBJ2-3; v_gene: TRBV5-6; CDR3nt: TGTGCCAGCAGCTCGCTGGGGCGTTTCCGAACAGATACGCAGTATTTT; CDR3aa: CASSSLGRFRTDTQYF
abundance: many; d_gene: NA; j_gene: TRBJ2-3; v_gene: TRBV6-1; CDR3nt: TGTGCCAGCAGTTCTCCGGACGCGTATGACACAGATACGCAGTATTTT; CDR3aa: CASSSPDAYDTDTQYF
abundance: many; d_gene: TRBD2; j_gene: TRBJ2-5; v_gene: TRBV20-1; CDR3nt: TGCAGTGCTAGGTCGTCTAGCGGGTGGGAGACCCAGTACTTC; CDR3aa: CSARSSSGWETQYF
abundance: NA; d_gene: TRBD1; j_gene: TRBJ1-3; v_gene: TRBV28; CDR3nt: TGTGCCAGCAGTTTATTGACAGGGGGCGGGGGAAACACCATATATTTT; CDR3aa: CASSLLTGGGGNTIYF
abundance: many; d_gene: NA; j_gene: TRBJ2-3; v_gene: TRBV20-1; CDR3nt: TGCAGCATAGGTTTGGCAGGCAAAAGCACAGATACGCAGTATTTT; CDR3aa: CSIGLAGKSTDTQYF
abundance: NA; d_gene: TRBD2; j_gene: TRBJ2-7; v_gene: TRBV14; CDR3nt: TGTGCCAGTGGACTAGCCCCCTACGAGCAGTACTTC; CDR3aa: CASGLAPYEQYF
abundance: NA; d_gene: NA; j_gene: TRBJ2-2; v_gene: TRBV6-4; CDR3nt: TGTGCCACCTCCGGGACGCCGAACACCGGGGAGCTGTTTTTT; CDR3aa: CATSGTPNTGELFF
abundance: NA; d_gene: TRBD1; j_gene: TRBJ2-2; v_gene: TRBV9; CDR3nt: TGTGCCAGCAGCGTAGAACATCCGAGTTCCGAATCACAGGGGAAAGGATCGACGACCGGGGAGCTGTTTTTT; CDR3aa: CASSVEHPSSESQGKGSTTGELFF
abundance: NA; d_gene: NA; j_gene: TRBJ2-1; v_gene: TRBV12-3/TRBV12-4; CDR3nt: TGTGCCAGCAGACCATCATTTGCGTGGGGGAGTGAGCAGTTCTTC; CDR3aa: CASRPSFAWGSEQFF
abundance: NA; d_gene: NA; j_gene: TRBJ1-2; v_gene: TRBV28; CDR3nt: TGTGCCAGCAGCATCCCGACAGGTGGCTATGGCTACACCTTC; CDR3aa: CASSIPTGGYGYTF
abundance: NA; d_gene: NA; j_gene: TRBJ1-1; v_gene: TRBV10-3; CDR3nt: TGTGCCATCAGTGAGTCTTATAATGAGGCTGAAGCTTTCTTT; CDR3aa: CAISESYNEAEAFF
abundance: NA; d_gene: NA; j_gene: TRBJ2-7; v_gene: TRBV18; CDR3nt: TGTGCCAGCTCACCTGGGACCGACCGCGAGCAGTACTTC; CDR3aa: CASSPGTDREQYF
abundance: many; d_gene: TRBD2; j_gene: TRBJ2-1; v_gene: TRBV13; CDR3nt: TGTGCCGGTCGGGCTAGCGGGACGAATGAGCAGTTCTTC; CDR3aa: CAGRASGTNEQFF
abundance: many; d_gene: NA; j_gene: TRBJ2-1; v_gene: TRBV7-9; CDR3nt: TGTGCCAGCAGCTTGCAGCTAGCGCAATACAATGAGCAGTTCTTC; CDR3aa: CASSLQLAQYNEQFF
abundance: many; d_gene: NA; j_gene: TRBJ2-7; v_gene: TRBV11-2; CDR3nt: TGTGCCAGCAGCTTAGATATGGCGAAAAAGGTGTACGAGCAGTACTTC; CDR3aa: CASSLDMAKKVYEQYF
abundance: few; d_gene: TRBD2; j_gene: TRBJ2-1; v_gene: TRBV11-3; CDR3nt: TGTGCCATCAGCCAGCCCACTGGGACTAGCGGGACCTACAATGAGCAGTTCTTC; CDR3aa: CAISQPTGTSGTYNEQFF
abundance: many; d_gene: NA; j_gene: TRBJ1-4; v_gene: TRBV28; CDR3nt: TGTGCCAGCAGTTTACTCCCAGGGCTGGGTGAAAAACTGTTTTTT; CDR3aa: CASSLLPGLGEKLFF
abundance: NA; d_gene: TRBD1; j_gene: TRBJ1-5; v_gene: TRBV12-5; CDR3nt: TGTGCTAGTGGCGCCGGGACAGGGGGGTTTAGCAATCAGCCCCAGCATTTT; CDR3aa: CASGAGTGGFSNQPQHF
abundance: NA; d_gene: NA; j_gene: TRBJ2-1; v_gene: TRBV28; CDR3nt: TGTGCCAGCAGTTTTCGGGTGTCCTACAATGAGCAGTTCTTC; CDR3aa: CASSFRVSYNEQFF
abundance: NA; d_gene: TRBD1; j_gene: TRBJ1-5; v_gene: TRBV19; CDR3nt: TGTGCCAGTACCACGGGACAGGGAAGAGATCAGCCCCAGCATTTT; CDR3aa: CASTTGQGRDQPQHF
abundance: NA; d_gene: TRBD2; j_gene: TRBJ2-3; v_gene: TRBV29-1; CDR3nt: TGCAGCGTTGAAGGCCTCGCAAGGCTAGCGGGCCTCTCCAGGGCGCAGTATTTT; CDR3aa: CSVEGLARLAGLSRAQYF
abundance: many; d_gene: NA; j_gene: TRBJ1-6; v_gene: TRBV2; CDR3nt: TGTGCCAGCAGTGTAAAAACAAGTAATTCACCCCTCCACTTT; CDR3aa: CASSVKTSNSPLHF
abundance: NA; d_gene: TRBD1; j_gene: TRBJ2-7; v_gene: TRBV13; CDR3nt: TGTGCCAGCAGCGTATCCGGGACAGGGTCTCCCTACGAGCAGTACTTC; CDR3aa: CASSVSGTGSPYEQYF
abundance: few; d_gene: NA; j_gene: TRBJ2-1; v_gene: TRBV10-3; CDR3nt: TGTGCCATCAGTGAGAAGCCACCCGGACAGTCGGGAGACAATGAGCAGTTCTTC; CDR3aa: CAISEKPPGQSGDNEQFF
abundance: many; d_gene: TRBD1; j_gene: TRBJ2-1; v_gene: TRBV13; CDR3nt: TGTGCCAGCAGCTTAGCCGACAGGGATAAGGCTGAGCAGTTCTTC; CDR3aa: CASSLADRDKAEQFF
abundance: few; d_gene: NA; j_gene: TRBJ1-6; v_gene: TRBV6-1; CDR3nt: TGTGCCGGGACCGGACACGGGGATTCACCCCTCCACTTT; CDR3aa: CAGTGHGDSPLHF
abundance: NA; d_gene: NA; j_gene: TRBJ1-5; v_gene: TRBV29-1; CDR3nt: TGCAGCGTGTCGGTGGGGGGGCTTAATCAGCCCCAGCATTTT; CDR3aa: CSVSVGGLNQPQHF
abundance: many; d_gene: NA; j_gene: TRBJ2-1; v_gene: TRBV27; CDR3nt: TGTGCCAGCGGACTTATCTCTGATGAGCAGTTCTTC; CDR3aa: CASGLISDEQFF
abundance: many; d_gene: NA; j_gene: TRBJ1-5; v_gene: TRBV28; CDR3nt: TGTGCCAGCAGTTCCCAGGCCGGGTGGGGGTACCATTTT; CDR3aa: CASSSQAGWGYHF
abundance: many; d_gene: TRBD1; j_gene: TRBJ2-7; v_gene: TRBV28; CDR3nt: TGTGCCAGCAGCTCACCGGGACAGGGAACCCCCTACGAGCAGTACTTC; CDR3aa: CASSSPGQGTPYEQYF